This TCR beta chain was captured in a study of spatial heterogeneity in lung cancer. Study in general: Consistently, beta-chain sequences turned up in larger numbers than alpha-chain sequences did. Study findings and constraints: Ubiquitous expanded tumor TCRs were seen in blood more at resection than at follow-up.

Individual TCR cDNA molecules each bore their own unique molecular identifier. TCRdb ran MiXCR on the 5' RACE reads and lists one entry per CDR3 protein. The sample records 89,000 or so distinct CDR3 sequences, approximately 20% being singletons. Time point described: sample taken at primary tumor resection. Unsorted samples of tumor, nontumor lung or frozen PBMC had their whole RNA sequenced. A total of under 80 untreated early-stage non-small cell lung cancer patients served as donors. This clonotype was seen a handful of times. Its target is not known. The material sequenced was PBMCs, taken at surgery. The TCR comes from a male donor with early-stage non-small cell lung cancer.

CDR3 bases: TGTGCCAGCAGCCCGGACAGGATTCGCACAGATACGCAGTATTTT. Translation gives CASSPDRIRTDTQYF. The genes are TRBV5-4 and TRBJ2-3, with 7 nucleotides matching TRBD1. The germline V gene encodes CDR1 SGHNT and CDR2 YYREEE (reference sequence). Germline trimming cut 4 bases from V and 1 base from J; bases unmatched to any gene: 6. The CDR3 length is 15 residues.